The 18 T cell receptor beta chains below come from one sample, sequenced in a study of blood T cell repertoires in COVID-19. Clones were sequenced by immunoSEQ multiplex PCR, and TCRdb holds only the in-frame ones, with some missing. The data contain 30,000 to 40,000 clones, roughly 85% of them seen just once; the ten biggest clones take up more than 12%. The sample taken for sequencing was peripheral blood. All receptors derive from a human donor with acute or convalescent COVID-19. The donor label of this sample is uncertain.

This chain links TRBV7-9 with TRBJ1-1, with 7 bases lining up with TRBD1. Trimming cost V 3 bases and J 8 bases; bases outside gene matches: 9. Germline loops: CDR1 SEHNR, CDR2 FQNEAQ (reference sequence). This CDR3 region has 14 residues. The CDR3 DNA reads as TGTGCCAGCAGCTTCTCTGGGACAGCAGAGGAAGCTTTCTTT. Protein sequence: CASSFSGTAEEAFF.

This clone showed up just once. This chain joins TRBV3-1 (or the pseudogene TRBV3-2) and TRBJ2-6; D is possibly TRBD2 (6 bases). The CDR3 extends over 16 amino acids. Germline V gene data show CDR1 as LGHDT and CDR2 as YNNKEL (reference sequence). The V and J ends lost 1 base and 2 bases respectively, with 9 bases between them. The CDR3 DNA reads TGTGCCAGCAGCCAAGGCGGGGAACCTGGGGCCAACGTCCTGACTTTC. This translates into CASSQGGEPGANVLTF.

The chain uses TRBV28 and TRBJ2-2; TRBD1 agrees at 9 bases. CDR1 is MDHEN, CDR2 SYDVKM, per germline. The CDR3 contains 13 residues. V dropped 7 bases and J dropped 7; count of bases not matched to a gene: 4. The DNA for the CDR3 is TGTGCCAGCAAACAGGGGGCCGTCGGGGAGCTGTTTTTT. It encodes CASKQGAVGELFF.

The rearrangement joins TRBV5-1 to TRBJ2-2; 9 nucleotides agree with TRBD1. V dropped 4 bases and J dropped 6; count of bases not matched to a gene: 13. The CDR3 totals 17 residues. Germline CDR1 and CDR2: SGHRS and YFSETQ. CDR3 in DNA: TGCGCCAGCAGCCCAACTCGGACAGGGGCAGTCGCCGGGGAGCTGTTTTTT. As protein: CASSPTRTGAVAGELFF. Filled out from reference TRBV5-1 and TRBJ2-2, the complete variable domain reads KAGVTQTPRYLIKTRGQQVTLSCSPISGHRSVSWYQQTPGQGLQFLFEYFSETQRNKGNFPGRFSGRQFSNSRSEMNVSTLELGDSALYLCASSPTRTGAVAGELFFGEGSRLTVL.

V usage is TRBV5-6 and J usage is TRBJ2-2; D is possibly TRBD1 (6 bases). Germline values: CDR1 SGHDT, CDR2 YYEEEE. V lost 4 bases to trimming and J lost 5 bases, with 12 bases between them. The CDR3 spans 14 residues. The CDR3 bases are TGTGCCAGCAGCATCGGACAGCCTACCGGGGAGCTGTTTTTT. As protein: CASSIGQPTGELFF.

The chain employs TRBV10-3 and TRBJ2-5; D possibly corresponds to TRBD2 (6 bases). The length of the CDR3 is 15 residues. Trimming shortened V by 5 bases and J by 2 bases, and 15 bases separated the two germline ends. In germline, CDR1 is ENHRY, CDR2 SYGVKD. CDR3 sequence reads: CAISQDTGAQETQYF. The CDR3 DNA follows: TGTGCCATCAGTCAGGATACGGGAGCACAAGAGACCCAGTACTTC.

V is TRBV4-3 and J is TRBJ2-7, with 7 bases aligning to TRBD1. The germline V gene encodes CDR1 LGHNA and CDR2 YSLEER. V was pared by 1 base and J by 4 bases, with 10 bases of the junction left unmatched. The CDR3 totals 16 residues. The CDR3 bases are TGCGCCAGCAGCCAAGCCCCTGGACAGGCCTGGTACGAGCAGTACTTC. Translating gives CASSQAPGQAWYEQYF.

The chain has TRBV3-1 (or the pseudogene TRBV3-2) and TRBJ2-3; the match to TRBD2 covers 9 bases. The length of the CDR3 is 15 residues. The germline gives CDR1 LGHDT, CDR2 YNNKEL (reference sequence). With V trimmed by 3 bases and J by 3 bases, 4 bases remained unmatched. CDR3 sequence: CASSQNSGGTDTQYF. CDR3 nucleotide sequence: TGTGCCAGCAGCCAGAATAGCGGGGGTACAGATACGCAGTATTTT.

The V call is TRBV7-3, the J call TRBJ2-1; 7 nucleotides align to TRBD2. The germline V gene has CDR1 SGHTA and CDR2 FQGTGA. V shed 2 bases and J 9 bases; nucleotides not matched to a gene: 7. The CDR3 sequence is 14 residues long. The chain's CDR3 is CASSLGGGAGEQFF. CDR3 sequence (DNA): TGTGCCAGCAGCTTAGGCGGGGGAGCCGGTGAGCAGTTCTTC.

J is TRBJ1-2 and V is TRBV25-1; TRBD1 matches 8 bases. The germline V gene has CDR1 MGHDK and CDR2 SYGVNS. This CDR3 comprises 14 residues. Trimming took 2 bases from V and 4 from J; bases not matched to a gene: 3. The CDR3 DNA sequence: TGTGCCAGCAGTGAAAGGACAGGGTTCTATGGCTACACCTTC. It codes for CASSERTGFYGYTF.

The CDR3 nucleotides are TGTGCCAGCAGGCGGGCCTACGAGCAGTACTTC. Residues: CASRRAYEQYF. The chain joins TRBV11-3 to TRBJ2-7; D might be TRBD2 (5 bases). V lost 6 bases to trimming and J lost 2 bases, with 5 bases between them. Germline-derived CDR1 and CDR2 are SGHNT and YENEEA. The CDR3 runs to 11 residues.

The CDR3 DNA reads as TGTGCCAGCACCCCCGGAGGTCAGCCCCAGCATTTT. Translated: CASTPGGQPQHF. The V gene is TRBV6-5, the J gene TRBJ1-5; D unresolved. There are 12 residues in the CDR3. Trimming took 7 bases from V and 6 from J, leaving 10 bases between them. CDR1 is MNHEY and CDR2 is SVGAGI in the germline V gene.

This CDR3 is CASSPPSGSYREQYF. CDR3 nucleotides: TGTGCCAGCTCACCACCGAGCGGGAGTTATCGCGAGCAGTACTTC. The V gene is TRBV18, the J gene TRBJ2-7; 8 positions match TRBD2. The CDR3 has 15 residues. Germline-derived CDR1 and CDR2 are KGHSH and LQKENI. With V trimmed by 0 bases and J by 6 bases, 7 bases remained unmatched. Full variable domain (rest looked up from reference TRBV18 and TRBJ2-7): NAGVMQNPRHLVRRRGQEARLRCSPMKGHSHVYWYRQLPEEGLKFMVYLQKENIIDESGMPKERFSAEFPKEGPSILRIQQVVRGDSAAYFCASSPPSGSYREQYFGPGTRLTVT.

This clone was seen a handful of times. The chain recombines TRBV2 with TRBJ2-1; 11 nucleotides agree with TRBD2. Looked up from germline, CDR1 is SNHLY and CDR2 is FYNNEI. This CDR3 region has 17 residues. V trimming: 6 bases; J trimming: 7 bases; junction bases outside the gene matches: 14. CDR3 amino acids: CASSLRVAGGQANEQFF. Written as DNA, the CDR3 is TGTGCCAGCAGCCTCAGGGTAGCGGGAGGGCAAGCAAATGAGCAGTTCTTC.

This chain links TRBV5-1 with TRBJ1-1; D gene uncertain. Trimming took 0 bases from V and 1 from J, leaving 7 bases between them. The CDR3 runs 14 residues. Per the germline V gene, CDR1 is SGHRS and CDR2 is YFSETQ. The CDR3 bases are TGCGCCAGCAGCTTGGTACTGCAGAACACTGAAGCTTTCTTT. Translation: CASSLVLQNTEAFF.

CDR3 protein: CASSTGTGNYGYTF. The CDR3 nucleotides read TGCGCCAGCAGTACCGGGACAGGGAACTATGGCTACACCTTC. V usage is TRBV5-1 and J usage is TRBJ1-2; 9 nucleotides line up with TRBD1. The germline gives CDR1 SGHRS, CDR2 YFSETQ. V gave up 5 bases and J gave up 2 bases; unmatched junction bases: 4. The CDR3 has 14 amino acids.

The chain links TRBV4-1 to TRBJ1-1, with D possibly matching TRBD1 (6 bases). This CDR3 region has 14 residues. The germline gives CDR1 MGHRA, CDR2 YSYEKL. With 3 bases removed from V and 2 bases from J, the gap between germline ends came to 10 bases. The CDR3 loop reads CASSQEQGNTEAFF. CDR3 coding DNA: TGCGCCAGCAGCCAGGAACAGGGAAACACTGAAGCTTTCTTT.

The V call is TRBV7-2, the J call TRBJ1-1; TRBD1 matches at 8 bases. Looked up from germline, CDR1 is SGHTA and CDR2 is FQGNSA. Trimming removed 3 bases from V and 1 base from J; junction bases left unmatched: 4. The CDR3 covers 15 residues. The CDR3, as DNA: TGTGCCAGCAGCTTGCACAGGGGGGAGAACACTGAAGCTTTCTTT. As protein: CASSLHRGENTEAFF.